Here is one T cell receptor (beta chain) with its context. The specificity of this receptor is unknown. No much larger clone exists at a distance of one base, and base qualities are not known. Other DNA sequences of this sample code for an identical CDR3. The data stem from a study of T cell responses to AZD1222 COVID-19 vaccine (dated by TCRdb to about 2021). In terms of the full investigation: TCR sequencing covered 233 trial participants: 200 to 210 given two doses of AZD1222 and about 26 given two doses of MenACWY control vaccine. Trial participants were enrolled into age subgroups of 18-55, 56-69 and 70-plus years, which contained 148, 28 and 57 TCR-sequenced participants, respectively.

This specimen's time point label, interpreted: about 28 days (+/-7) after the second vaccine dose. AZD1222 recipients with second doses at about 4 weeks or about 12 weeks were pooled, because spike-specific TCR depth and breadth did not differ between schedules. Vaccinee samples came from UK trials COV001 and COV002, including a single-blind randomized controlled phase 2/3 trial of AZD1222 (ChAdOx1 nCoV-19) in healthy adults. For TCRbeta chain sequencing, PBMC samples from trial participants were taken at day 0 and at day 28 after the second dose. The CDR3 regions of human TCRbeta chains were subjected to immunosequencing. The study's own analysis went as follows. Repertoire TCRs were matched against a reference library of SARS-CoV-2-specific TCRs generated with the MIRA antigen-specificity platform. Breadth meant the fraction of unique TCRs that were SARS-CoV-2-associated, whereas depth meant the fraction of total T cells that were SARS-CoV-2-associated. Each spike-specific TCR was assigned to its reactive spike region and to a CD4 or CD8 class using the MIRA data. Log10-transformed breadth and depth values were compared by one-way ANOVA with Sidak's multiple comparisons tests. Drawn from immuneACCESS, this table holds only the in-frame rearrangements with V and J called that TCRdb kept. Clones are partly lost; checked studies trace under half to an unresolved V gene and leave the rest unexplained. V and J calls and clone size are those listed in that table; D and trimming were worked out from the DNA. This sample holds about 180,000 clones; approximately 86% were observed only once. The ten largest clones take up around a tenth of the sample.

The study at large found these results: Most participants were white British and females outnumbered males, and the authors suggested that clonal diversity may have been underestimated. In the small 56-69-year group, the increase in depth fell short of significance, most likely because of low power. Conclusions about previously exposed vaccinees are limited, since just 5 to 7 AZD1222 recipients were seropositive for SARS-CoV-2 at baseline. CD4 TCRs associated with the vaccine covered the entire spike protein, and the dominant responses were in regions 160-218 and 743-854. Spike-specific TCR breadth and depth rose significantly after two AZD1222 doses compared with day 0 and with MenACWY recipients. Because no day 14 peak-response samples were available, the repertoires could be characterized only after the peak T cell response. Reportedly, almost half of the unique spike-specific TCRs recognized epitopes lying outside the regions that are mutated in the B.1.351 and B.1.1.7 variants.

Trimming removed 2 bases from V and 6 bases from J, leaving 3 bases between the germline ends. The CDR3 measures 11 amino acids from cysteine to phenylalanine. The read is trimmed to its CDR3 DNA, 33 bases read in frame from base 1. The sequenced sample was peripheral blood, obtained 28 days after the second AZD1222 dose. The chain is encoded by TRBV12-3 or TRBV12-4 joined to TRBJ2-3, with an unclear D gene assignment. The source is an adult who received the AZD1222 COVID-19 vaccine. For the CDR3, the sequence is CASSLRDTQYF. The nucleotides read TGTGCCAGCAGTTTAAGGGATACGCAGTATTTT.